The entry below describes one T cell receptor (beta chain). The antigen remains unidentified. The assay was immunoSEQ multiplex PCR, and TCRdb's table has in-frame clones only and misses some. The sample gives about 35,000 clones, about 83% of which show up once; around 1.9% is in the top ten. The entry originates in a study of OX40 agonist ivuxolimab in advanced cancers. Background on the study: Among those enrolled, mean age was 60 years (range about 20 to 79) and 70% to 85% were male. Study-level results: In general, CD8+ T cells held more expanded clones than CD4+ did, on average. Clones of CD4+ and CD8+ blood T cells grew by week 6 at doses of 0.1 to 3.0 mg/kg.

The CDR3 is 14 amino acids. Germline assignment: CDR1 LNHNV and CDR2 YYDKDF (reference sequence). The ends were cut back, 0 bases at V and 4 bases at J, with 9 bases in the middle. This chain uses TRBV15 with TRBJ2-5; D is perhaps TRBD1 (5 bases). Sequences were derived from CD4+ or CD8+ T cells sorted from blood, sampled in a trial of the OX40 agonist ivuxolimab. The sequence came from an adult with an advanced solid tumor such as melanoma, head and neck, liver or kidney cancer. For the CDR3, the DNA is TGTGCCACCAGCAGAGATCTCCAGGGAGAGACCCAGTACTTC. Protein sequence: CATSRDLQGETQYF.